The next 8 T cell receptor beta chains were all read from a single sample in a study of cytomegalovirus exposure and HLA in healthy donors. Primers: 60 Vbeta forward and 13 Jbeta reverse. Libraries were prepared by immunoSEQ multiplex PCR; TCRdb keeps only in-frame clonotypes and omits some of them. The sample includes over 100,000 clones, around four fifths of them seen just once. The sequenced sample was PBMCs. These receptors came from a man aged 25 to 45 in good health and CMV-seronegative.

V and J are TRBV28 and TRBJ1-1; no reliable D call. The CDR3 has 14 residues. Germline loops: CDR1 MDHEN, CDR2 SYDVKM. The V and J ends lost 6 bases and 2 bases respectively, with 13 bases between them. The CDR3 here is CASSSPGGNTEAFF. CDR3 in DNA: TGTGCCAGCAGCTCCCCGGGAGGTAACACTGAAGCTTTCTTT.

DNA of the CDR3: TGTGCCAGCAGCTTTTCAGAGGGGGGGGCGGATGGCTACACCTTC. Translated, it gives CASSFSEGGADGYTF. The rearrangement uses TRBV7-8 and TRBJ1-2; tentative D call: TRBD1 (6 bases). Germline V gene data show CDR1 as SGHVS and CDR2 as FQNEAQ. The CDR3 contains 15 residues. Trimming took off 3 bases at V and 6 bases at J, with 17 bases between the two ends.

This clone was detected only once. The chain has TRBV2 and TRBJ2-1; D perhaps matches TRBD2 (5 bases). This CDR3 spans 15 amino acids. V lost 2 bases, J lost 6 bases, and 14 bases lay in between. Germline-derived CDR1 and CDR2 are SNHLY and FYNNEI. CDR3 sequence: CASSERVQAANEQFF. DNA for the CDR3: TGTGCCAGCAGTGAAAGGGTCCAAGCGGCCAATGAGCAGTTCTTC. Based on the CDR3 plus reference TRBV2 and TRBJ2-1, the full variable domain is EPEVTQTPSHQVTQMGQEVILRCVPISNHLYFYWYRQILGQKVEFLVSFYNNEISEKSEIFDDQFSVERPDGSNFTLKIRSTKLEDSAMYFCASSERVQAANEQFFGPGTRLTVL.

This chain joins TRBV5-4 and TRBJ2-3; 8 bases are a match to TRBD2. The CDR3 is made up of 19 amino acids. Germline V gives CDR1 SGHNT, CDR2 YYREEE (reference sequence). V dropped 4 bases and J dropped 0; count of bases not matched to a gene: 16. CDR3 sequence (DNA): TGTGCCAGCAGCCTGGGGCCCACTCGTTCGGGGGGGAGCACAGATACGCAGTATTTT. Translated: CASSLGPTRSGGSTDTQYF.

The CDR3 here is CSVEDFGTASGNTIYF. The CDR3 DNA follows: TGCAGCGTTGAAGATTTCGGGACAGCGTCTGGAAACACCATATATTTT. The chain combines TRBV29-1 with TRBJ1-3; the match to TRBD1 covers 7 bases. The trim removed 0 bases at V and 1 base at J, leaving 6 bases unmatched. Germline CDR1 SQVTM, CDR2 ANQGSEA. CDR3 length: 16 residues.

On this clone itself: Its ends do not fully match the called genes, so a read error is possible. The CDR3 region has the DNA TGTGCCGGCAGCGACCGACGAGGAGAGGAGGAAAAACTGTTTTTT. Protein product: CAGSDRRGEEEKLFF. The J gene is TRBJ1-4, the V gene TRBV7-9; D is ambiguous. Germline CDR1 SEHNR, CDR2 FQNEAQ (reference sequence). The CDR3 is 15 amino acids.

The V call is TRBV6-5, the J call TRBJ2-7; D is possibly TRBD1 (6 bases). Trimming left V 6 bases short and J 7 bases short, with 16 bases between. The CDR3 is 13 amino acids. CDR1 MNHEY and CDR2 SVGAGI come from the germline V gene. For the CDR3, the DNA is TGTGCCAGCAGCGAAAACAGGGTCAGGGAGCAGTACTTC. Translating gives CASSENRVREQYF.

CDR3 residues: CASRTGTRNSPLHF. In DNA, the CDR3 is TGTGCCAGCAGAACGGGGACAAGAAATTCACCCCTCCACTTT. The gene calls are TRBV6-5 and TRBJ1-6; the D gene is possibly TRBD1 (6 bases). This CDR3 spans 14 amino acids. Germline-derived CDR1 and CDR2 are MNHEY and SVGAGI. The V gene lost 6 bases and the J gene lost 7 bases, with 13 bases spanning the gap.